Listed here is a single T cell receptor (beta chain). This sample was included in a study of T cell changes during pregnancy in multiple sclerosis. Repertoires were generated with immunoSEQ multiplex PCR, while TCRdb's copy carries only in-frame clones and drops some. The sample has roughly 90,000 clones; 80% to 95% are singletons. This CDR3 region has 15 residues. The junction had 9 bases not matched to a gene; V was cut back by 4 bases and J by 5 bases. From germline, CDR1 is SGHTA and CDR2 FQGNSA. The sequence derives from a female donor with multiple sclerosis, enrolled in a pregnancy study. Specimen: peripheral blood, collected before pregnancy. The rearrangement links TRBV7-2 to TRBJ2-7; TRBD1 matches at 9 bases. CDR3 residues: CASSSPGTGHDEQYF. The CDR3 region has the DNA TGTGCCAGCAGCTCGCCCGGGACAGGGCACGACGAGCAGTACTTC.